This paragraph reports one TCR beta chain. What it binds is not known. Here immunoSEQ multiplex PCR was the method, and the copy in TCRdb shows in-frame clones only, minus some. Among about 38,000 clones listed, 82% were seen once. The CDR3 loop spans 14 amino acids. The germline V gene encodes CDR1 SGHTA and CDR2 FQGNSA. J was trimmed by 9 bases and V by 3 bases; bases with no gene match: 10. This specimen belongs to a study of OX40 agonist ivuxolimab in advanced cancers. Study findings and constraints: Clones of CD4+ and CD8+ blood T cells grew by week 6 at doses of 0.1 to 3.0 mg/kg.

The TCR originated in an adult with an advanced solid tumor such as melanoma, head and neck, liver or kidney cancer. J is TRBJ2-7 and V is TRBV7-2; TRBD1 matches at 8 bases. The sequences come from CD4+ or CD8+ T cells sorted from blood, collected in a trial of the OX40 agonist ivuxolimab. The CDR3 bases are TGTGCCAGCAGCTTGGCATCTTCAGGGGGCGCGCAGTACTTC. Translated, it gives CASSLASSGGAQYF.